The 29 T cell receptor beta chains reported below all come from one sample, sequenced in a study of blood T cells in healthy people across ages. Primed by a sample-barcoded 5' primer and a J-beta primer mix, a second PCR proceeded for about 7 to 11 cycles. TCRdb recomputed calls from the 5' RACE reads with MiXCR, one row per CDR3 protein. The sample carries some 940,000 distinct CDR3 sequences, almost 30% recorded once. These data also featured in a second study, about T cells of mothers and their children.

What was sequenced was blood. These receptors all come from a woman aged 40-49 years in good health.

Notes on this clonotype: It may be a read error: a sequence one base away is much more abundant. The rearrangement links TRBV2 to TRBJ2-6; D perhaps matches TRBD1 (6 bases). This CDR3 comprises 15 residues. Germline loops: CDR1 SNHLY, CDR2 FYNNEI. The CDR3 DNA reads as TGTGCCAGACAGGGTGTGATCGCTGGGGCCAACGTCCGGACTTTC. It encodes CARQGVIAGANVRTF.

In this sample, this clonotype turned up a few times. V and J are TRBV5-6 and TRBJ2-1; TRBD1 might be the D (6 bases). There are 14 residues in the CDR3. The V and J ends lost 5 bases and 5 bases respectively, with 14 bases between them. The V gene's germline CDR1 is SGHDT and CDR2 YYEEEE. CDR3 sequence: CASRTQGADNEQFF. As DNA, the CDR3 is TGTGCCAGCAGGACACAGGGCGCGGACAATGAGCAGTTCTTC. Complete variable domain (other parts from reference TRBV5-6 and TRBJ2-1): DAGVTQSPTHLIKTRGQQVTLRCSPKSGHDTVSWYQQALGQGPQFIFQYYEEEERQRGNFPDRFSGHQFPNYSSELNVNALLLGDSALYLCASRTQGADNEQFFGPGTRLTVL.

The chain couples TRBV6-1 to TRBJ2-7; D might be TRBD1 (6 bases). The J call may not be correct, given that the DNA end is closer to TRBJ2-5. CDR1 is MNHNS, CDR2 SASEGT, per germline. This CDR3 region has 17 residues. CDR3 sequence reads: CASSQETPGVSRETQYF. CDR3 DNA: TGTGCCAGCAGTCAAGAGACACCAGGGGTTTCGCGGGAGACCCAGTACTTC.

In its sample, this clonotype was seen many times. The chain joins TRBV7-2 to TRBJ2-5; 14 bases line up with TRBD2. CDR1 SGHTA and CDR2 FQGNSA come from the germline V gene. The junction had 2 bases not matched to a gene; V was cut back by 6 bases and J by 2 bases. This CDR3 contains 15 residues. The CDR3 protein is CASRRLAGGQETQYF. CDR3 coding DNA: TGTGCCAGCAGGAGACTAGCGGGGGGGCAAGAGACCCAGTACTTC.

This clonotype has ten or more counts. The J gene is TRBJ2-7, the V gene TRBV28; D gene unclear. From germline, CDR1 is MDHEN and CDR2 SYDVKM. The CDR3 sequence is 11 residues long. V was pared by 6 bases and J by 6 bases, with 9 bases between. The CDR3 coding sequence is TGTGCCAGCAGCTTCGTCGGCGAGCAGTACTTC. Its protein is CASSFVGEQYF.

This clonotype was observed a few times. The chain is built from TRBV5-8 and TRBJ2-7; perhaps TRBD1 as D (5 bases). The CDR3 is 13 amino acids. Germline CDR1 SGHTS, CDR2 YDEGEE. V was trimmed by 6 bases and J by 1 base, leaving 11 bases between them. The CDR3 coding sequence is TGTGCCAGCACAACTAAGGGGTCCTACGAGCAGTACTTC. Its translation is CASTTKGSYEQYF. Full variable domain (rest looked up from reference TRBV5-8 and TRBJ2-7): EAGVTQSPTHLIKTRGQQATLRCSPISGHTSVYWYQQALGLGLQFLLWYDEGEERNRGNFPPRFSGRQFPNYSSELNVNALELEDSALYLCASTTKGSYEQYFGPGTRLTVT.

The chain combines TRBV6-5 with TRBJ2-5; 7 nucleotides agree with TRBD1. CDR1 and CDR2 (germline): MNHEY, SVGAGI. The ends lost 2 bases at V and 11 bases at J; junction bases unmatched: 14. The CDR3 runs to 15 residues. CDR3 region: CASSYGGQWAPEQYF. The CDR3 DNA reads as TGTGCCAGCAGTTACGGGGGACAGTGGGCCCCAGAGCAGTACTTC.

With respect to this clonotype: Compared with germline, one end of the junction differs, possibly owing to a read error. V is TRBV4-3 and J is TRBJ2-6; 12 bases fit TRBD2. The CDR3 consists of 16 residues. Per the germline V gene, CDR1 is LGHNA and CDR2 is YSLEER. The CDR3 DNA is TGCGTCAGCAGCCAGACTAGCGGGAGTGGGGCCAACGTCCTGACTTTC. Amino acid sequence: CVSSQTSGSGANVLTF.

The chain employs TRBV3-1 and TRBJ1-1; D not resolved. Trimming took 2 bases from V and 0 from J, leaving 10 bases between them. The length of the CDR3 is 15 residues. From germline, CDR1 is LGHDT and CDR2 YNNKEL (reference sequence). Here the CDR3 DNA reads TGTGCCAGCAGCCAAAGACGGAACCTGAACACTGAAGCTTTCTTT. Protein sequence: CASSQRRNLNTEAFF. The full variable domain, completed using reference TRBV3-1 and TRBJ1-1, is DTAVSQTPKYLVTQMGNDKSIKCEQNLGHDTMYWYKQDSKKFLKIMFSYNNKELIINETVPNRFSPKSPDKAHLNLHINSLELGDSAVYFCASSQRRNLNTEAFFGQGTRLTVV.

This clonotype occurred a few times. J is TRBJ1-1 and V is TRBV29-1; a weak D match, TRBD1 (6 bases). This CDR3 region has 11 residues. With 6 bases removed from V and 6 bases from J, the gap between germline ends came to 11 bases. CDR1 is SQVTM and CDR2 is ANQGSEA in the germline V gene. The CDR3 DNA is TGCAGCGTGCGGCGGACAGCTGAAGCTTTCTTT. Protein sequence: CSVRRTAEAFF.

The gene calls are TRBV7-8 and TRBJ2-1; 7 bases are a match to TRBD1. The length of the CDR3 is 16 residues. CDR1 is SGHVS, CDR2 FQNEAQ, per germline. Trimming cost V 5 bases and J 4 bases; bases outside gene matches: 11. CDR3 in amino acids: CASSPHRGVMYNEQFF. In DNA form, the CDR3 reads TGTGCCAGCAGCCCCCACAGGGGAGTTATGTACAATGAGCAGTTCTTC.

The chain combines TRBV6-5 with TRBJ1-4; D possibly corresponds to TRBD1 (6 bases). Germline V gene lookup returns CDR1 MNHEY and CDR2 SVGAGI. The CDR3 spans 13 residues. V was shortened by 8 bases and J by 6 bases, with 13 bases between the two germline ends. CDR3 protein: CASSGDIYEKLFF. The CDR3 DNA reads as TGTGCCAGCTCCGGGGACATTTATGAAAAACTGTTTTTT.

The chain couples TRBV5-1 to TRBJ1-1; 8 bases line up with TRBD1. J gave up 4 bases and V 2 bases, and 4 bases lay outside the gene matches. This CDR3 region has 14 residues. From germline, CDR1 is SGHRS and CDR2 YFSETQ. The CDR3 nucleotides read TGCGCCAGCAGCTTACAGGGGGGTACCACTGAAGCTTTCTTT. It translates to CASSLQGGTTEAFF.

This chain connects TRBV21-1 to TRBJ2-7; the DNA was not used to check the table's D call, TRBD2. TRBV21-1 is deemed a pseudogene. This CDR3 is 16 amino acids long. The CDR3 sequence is CASSNRMGPPAGEQYF. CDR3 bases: TGTGCCAGCAGCAACCGGATGGGTCCCCCGGCGGGAGAGCAGTACTTC.

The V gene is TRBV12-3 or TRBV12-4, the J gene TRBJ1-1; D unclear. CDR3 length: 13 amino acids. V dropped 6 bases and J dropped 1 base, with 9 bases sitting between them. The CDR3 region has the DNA TGTGCCAGCAGGCAGCCGGCGAACACTGAAGCTTTCTTT. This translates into CASRQPANTEAFF.

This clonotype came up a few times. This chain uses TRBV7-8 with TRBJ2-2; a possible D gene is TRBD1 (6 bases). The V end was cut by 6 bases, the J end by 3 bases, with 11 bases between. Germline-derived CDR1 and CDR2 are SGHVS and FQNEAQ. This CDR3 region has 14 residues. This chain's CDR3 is CASRQGLDTGELFF. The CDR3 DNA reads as TGTGCCAGCAGACAGGGTCTGGACACCGGGGAGCTGTTTTTT. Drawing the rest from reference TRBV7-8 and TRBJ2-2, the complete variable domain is GAGVSQSPRYKVAKRGQDVALRCDPISGHVSLFWYQQALGQGPEFLTYFQNEAQLDKSGLPSDRFFAERPEGSVSTLKIQRTQQEDSAVYLCASRQGLDTGELFFGEGSRLTVL.

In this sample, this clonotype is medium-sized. CDR3 loop: CASSDNLAGDYNEQFF. The CDR3 DNA follows: TGTGCCAGCAGTGACAACCTAGCGGGGGACTACAATGAGCAGTTCTTC. The chain combines TRBV6-4 with TRBJ2-1; 10 nucleotides align to TRBD2. CDR3 length: 16 residues. Trimming cost V 2 bases and J 3 bases; bases outside gene matches: 4. In germline, CDR1 is MRHNA, CDR2 SNTAGT.

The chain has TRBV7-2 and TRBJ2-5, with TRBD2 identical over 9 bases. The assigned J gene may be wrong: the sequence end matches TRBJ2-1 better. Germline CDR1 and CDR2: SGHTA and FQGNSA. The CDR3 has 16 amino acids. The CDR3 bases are TGTGCCAGCAGCTTAGTGTCAGCGGGGGGAGGAGAGACCCAGTTCTTC. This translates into CASSLVSAGGGETQFF.

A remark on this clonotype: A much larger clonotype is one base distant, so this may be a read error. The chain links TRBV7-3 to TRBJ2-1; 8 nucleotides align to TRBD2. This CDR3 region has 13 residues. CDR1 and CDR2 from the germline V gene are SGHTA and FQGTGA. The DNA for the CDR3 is TGTACCAGCAGCACATTGCCGGGGGGGGAGCAGTTCTTC. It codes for CTSSTLPGGEQFF.

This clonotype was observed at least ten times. The CDR3 DNA reads TGTGCCAGCAGCTTACGAGGCCCCGGATACACAGATACGCAGTATTTT. This codes for CASSLRGPGYTDTQYF. The chain links TRBV7-9 to TRBJ2-3; D call uncertain. CDR3 length equals 16 residues. Per germline, CDR1 SEHNR and CDR2 FQNEAQ (reference sequence). V lost 2 bases, J lost 2 bases, and 14 bases lay in between.

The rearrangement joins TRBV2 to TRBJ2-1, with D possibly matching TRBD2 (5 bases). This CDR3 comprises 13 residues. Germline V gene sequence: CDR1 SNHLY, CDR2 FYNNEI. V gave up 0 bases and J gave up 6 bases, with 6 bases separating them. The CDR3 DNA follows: TGTGCCAGCAGTGAAGCGCTAGCCAATGAGCAGTTCTTC. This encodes CASSEALANEQFF.

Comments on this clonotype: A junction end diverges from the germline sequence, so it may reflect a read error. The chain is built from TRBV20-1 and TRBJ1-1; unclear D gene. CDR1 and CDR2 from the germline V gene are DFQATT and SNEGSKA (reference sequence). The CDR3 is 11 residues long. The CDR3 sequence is CSAKNPTEAFF. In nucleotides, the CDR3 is TGCAGTGCTAAAAACCCTACTGAGGCTTTCTTT.

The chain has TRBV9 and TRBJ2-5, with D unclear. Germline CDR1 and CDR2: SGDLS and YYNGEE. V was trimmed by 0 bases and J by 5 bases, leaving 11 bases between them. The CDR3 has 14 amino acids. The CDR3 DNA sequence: TGTGCCAGCAGCGTAGGGGTTCGTGGGGAGACCCAGTACTTC. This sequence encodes CASSVGVRGETQYF.

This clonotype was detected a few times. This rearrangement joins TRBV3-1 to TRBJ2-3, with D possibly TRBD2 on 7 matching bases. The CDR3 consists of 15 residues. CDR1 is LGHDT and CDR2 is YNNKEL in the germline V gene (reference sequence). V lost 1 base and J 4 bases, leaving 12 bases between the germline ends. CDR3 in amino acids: CASSQAGGLPDTQYF. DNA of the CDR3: TGTGCCAGCAGCCAAGCCGGGGGGCTGCCAGATACGCAGTATTTT.

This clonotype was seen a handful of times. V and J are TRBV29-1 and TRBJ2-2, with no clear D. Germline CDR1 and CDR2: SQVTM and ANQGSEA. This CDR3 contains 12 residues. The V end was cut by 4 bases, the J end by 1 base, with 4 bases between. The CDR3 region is CSVGWNTGELFF. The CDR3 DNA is TGCAGCGTTGGCTGGAACACCGGGGAGCTGTTTTTT.

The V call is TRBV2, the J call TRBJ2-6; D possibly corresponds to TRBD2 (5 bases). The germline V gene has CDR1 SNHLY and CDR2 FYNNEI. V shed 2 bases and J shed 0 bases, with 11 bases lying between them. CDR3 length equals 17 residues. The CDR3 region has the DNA TGTGCCAGCAGTGAAAGGAGGTCCGCCTCTGGGGCCAACGTCCTGACTTTC. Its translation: CASSERRSASGANVLTF.

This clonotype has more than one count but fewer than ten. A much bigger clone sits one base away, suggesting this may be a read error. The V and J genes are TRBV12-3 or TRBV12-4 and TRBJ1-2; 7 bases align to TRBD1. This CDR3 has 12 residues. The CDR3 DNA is TGTGCCGGCAGGGGGACAGATTATGGCTACACCTTC. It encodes CAGRGTDYGYTF.

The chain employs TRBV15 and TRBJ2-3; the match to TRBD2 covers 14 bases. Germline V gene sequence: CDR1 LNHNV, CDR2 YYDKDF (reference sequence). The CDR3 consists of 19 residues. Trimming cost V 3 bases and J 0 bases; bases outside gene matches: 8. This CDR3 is CATSSTGLAGGTSTDTQYF. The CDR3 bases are TGTGCCACCAGCAGCACCGGACTAGCGGGGGGCACTAGCACAGATACGCAGTATTTT.

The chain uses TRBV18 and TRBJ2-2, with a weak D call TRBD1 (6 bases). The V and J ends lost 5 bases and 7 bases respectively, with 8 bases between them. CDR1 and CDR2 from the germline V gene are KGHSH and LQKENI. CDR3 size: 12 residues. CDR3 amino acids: CASSSGVGELFF. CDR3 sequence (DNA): TGTGCCAGCTCATCAGGGGTCGGGGAGCTGTTTTTT.